This T cell receptor (beta chain) stems from a study of siplizumab effects on memory and regulatory T cells. The CDR3 sequence is 14 residues long. The trim removed 4 bases at V and 4 bases at J, leaving 5 bases unmatched. Germline V CDR1 and CDR2: SGHRS, YFSETQ. Clones were sequenced by immunoSEQ multiplex PCR, and TCRdb holds only the in-frame ones, with some missing. This sample has 85,000 to 130,000 clones, with about 95% found just once. The sequenced sample consisted of Tregs sorted from blood. The TCR originated in a human donor in good health. The chain links TRBV5-1 to TRBJ2-3; 8 bases map to TRBD2. CDR3 sequence (DNA): TGCGCCAGCAGCCTTAGCGGGAACGCAGATACGCAGTATTTT. It yields the protein CASSLSGNADTQYF.